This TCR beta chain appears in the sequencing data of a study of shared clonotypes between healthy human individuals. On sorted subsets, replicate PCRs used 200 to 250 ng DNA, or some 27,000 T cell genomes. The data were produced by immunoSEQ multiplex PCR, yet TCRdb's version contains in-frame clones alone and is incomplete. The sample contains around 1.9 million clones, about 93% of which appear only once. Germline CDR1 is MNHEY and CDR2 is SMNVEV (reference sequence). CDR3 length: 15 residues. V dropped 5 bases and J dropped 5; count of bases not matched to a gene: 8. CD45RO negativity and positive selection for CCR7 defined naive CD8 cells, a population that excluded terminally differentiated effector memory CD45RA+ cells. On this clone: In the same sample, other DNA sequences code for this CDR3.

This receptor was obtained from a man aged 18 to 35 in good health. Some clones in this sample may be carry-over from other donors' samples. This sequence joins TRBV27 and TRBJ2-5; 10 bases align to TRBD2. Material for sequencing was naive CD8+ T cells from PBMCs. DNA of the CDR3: TGTGCCAGCAGTAGCCCTCTAGCGGGAGTGGAGACCCAGTACTTC. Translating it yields CASSSPLAGVETQYF.